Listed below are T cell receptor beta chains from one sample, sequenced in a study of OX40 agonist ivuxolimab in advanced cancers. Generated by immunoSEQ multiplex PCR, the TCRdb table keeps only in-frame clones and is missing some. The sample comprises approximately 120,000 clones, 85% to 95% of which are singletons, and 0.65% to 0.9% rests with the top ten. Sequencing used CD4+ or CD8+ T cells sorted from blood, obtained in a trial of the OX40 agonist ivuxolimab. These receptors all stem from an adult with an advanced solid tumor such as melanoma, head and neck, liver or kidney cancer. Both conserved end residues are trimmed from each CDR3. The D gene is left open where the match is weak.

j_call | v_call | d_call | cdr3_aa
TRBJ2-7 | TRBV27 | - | ASSFTVTYEQY
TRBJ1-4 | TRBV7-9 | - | ASSGIGSAGEKLF
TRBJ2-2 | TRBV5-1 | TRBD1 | ASSLGQGNTGELF
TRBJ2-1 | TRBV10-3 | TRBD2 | ATLTSGRVVEQF
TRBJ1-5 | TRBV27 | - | ASSLNHRDQPQH
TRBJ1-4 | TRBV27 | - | ASSLVSFVWGNKKNEKLF
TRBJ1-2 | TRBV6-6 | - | ASADLGYGYT
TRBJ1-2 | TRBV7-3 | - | ATPTWKGWEANYGYT
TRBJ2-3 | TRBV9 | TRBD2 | ASSVPGTSGTDTQY
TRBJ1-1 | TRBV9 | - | ASSANQGNTEAF
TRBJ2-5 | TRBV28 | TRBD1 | ASSWTGGRETQY
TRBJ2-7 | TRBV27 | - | ASSLRFRPSYEQY
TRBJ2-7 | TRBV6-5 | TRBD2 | ASSLTGSGSSYEQY